This note documents a single T cell receptor beta chain sequence. The antigen remains undetermined. This specimen belongs to a study of shared clonotypes between healthy human individuals. Whole-study context: Contributing individuals were two females and a few males aged 18 to 49. General study results and limits: A small donor pool kept down the genetic and exposure-history diversity that was represented. Of the naive CD4 clonotypes, approximately 5% were shared across several donors.

Sequenced by immunoSEQ multiplex PCR; TCRdb stores in-frame clones only, minus some. The table includes about 1.4 million clones, more than 95% detected once. This CDR3 comprises 17 residues. The trim removed 3 bases at V and 7 bases at J, leaving 12 bases unmatched. Germline V gene sequence: CDR1 MGHRA, CDR2 YSYEKL. The V call is TRBV4-1, the J call TRBJ2-1, with 10 bases that match TRBD2. The sample comprised naive CD4+ T cells sorted from blood. The subset here: CD45RA+ positively selected. This TCR derives from a man aged 25 to 40 in good health. CDR3 sequence: CASSHMAGLAGVNEQFF. The CDR3 DNA sequence: TGCGCCAGCAGCCACATGGCCGGCCTAGCGGGAGTTAATGAGCAGTTCTTC.